The sample holds a few counts of the clone carrying this T cell receptor (beta chain). TCRdb keeps only in-frame clones here, not all; method: immunoSEQ multiplex PCR. The repertoire consists of 120,000 or so clones, with almost 70% occurring once and the leading ten covering under 2.5%. In germline, CDR1 is MNHEY, CDR2 SVGAGI. This CDR3 region has 14 residues. J lost 2 bases, V lost 6 bases, and 7 bases had no gene match. This sample stems from a study of blood T cell repertoires in COVID-19. V is TRBV6-5 and J is TRBJ2-7; TRBD1 matches at 7 bases. Material for sequencing was peripheral blood. The TCR sequence derives from a woman aged 65 to 85 with acute or convalescent COVID-19. The CDR3 reads CASSDPGQTYEQYF. CDR3 nucleotides: TGTGCCAGCAGCGATCCGGGACAGACCTACGAGCAGTACTTC.